A single sample gave rise to the 27 T cell receptor beta chains below, sequenced in a study of neurological immune-mediated disorders. TCRdb ran MiXCR on the 5' RACE reads and lists one entry per CDR3 protein. Among 57,000 or so distinct CDR3 sequences listed, around 10% were seen once. Source material: PBMCs. The receptors derive from a man in his sixties in good health.

In its sample, this clonotype was seen many times. V is TRBV20-1 and J is TRBJ2-1, with 10 nucleotides matching TRBD2. The CDR3 length is 14 residues. Germline V gene data show CDR1 as DFQATT and CDR2 as SNEGSKA (reference sequence). The CDR3 DNA sequence: TGCACCCCAGTACTAGCGGGGCGCCACAATGAGCAGTTCTTC. Its translation is CTPVLAGRHNEQFF.

This clonotype has ten or more counts. The chain employs TRBV20-1 and TRBJ1-5, with a weak D call TRBD1 (6 bases). CDR1 is DFQATT and CDR2 is SNEGSKA in the germline V gene (reference sequence). V lost 6 bases, J lost 3 bases, and 21 bases lay in between. The CDR3 runs 16 residues. CDR3 protein: CSARRPQGGYNQPQHF. In nucleotides, the CDR3 is TGCAGTGCCCGTCGGCCACAGGGTGGCTACAATCAGCCCCAGCATTTT.

This clonotype was counted ten times or more. The genes are TRBV18 and TRBJ2-1; TRBD2 agrees at 10 bases. The V gene's germline CDR1 is KGHSH and CDR2 LQKENI. The junction had 5 bases not matched to a gene; V was cut back by 3 bases and J by 0 bases. There are 17 residues in the CDR3. The CDR3 sequence: CASSPGLAKSSYNEQFF. CDR3 in DNA: TGTGCCAGCTCACCGGGACTAGCGAAAAGCTCCTACAATGAGCAGTTCTTC.

This clonotype was counted at least ten times. J is TRBJ1-1 and V is TRBV5-1; the D is unclear. CDR1 and CDR2 from the germline V gene are SGHRS and YFSETQ. Trimming removed 0 bases from V and 1 base from J, with 16 bases in between. This CDR3 comprises 17 residues. Written as DNA, the CDR3 is TGCGCCAGCAGCTTGGCCCTAAACTCCCTTTCGAACACTGAAGCTTTCTTT. Translated: CASSLALNSLSNTEAFF.

The sample holds many counts of this clonotype. The chain has TRBV7-2 and TRBJ2-5; no firm D call. Trimming shortened V by 3 bases and J by 5 bases, and 1 base separated the two germline ends. In germline, CDR1 is SGHTA, CDR2 FQGNSA. There are 10 residues in the CDR3. The CDR3, as DNA: TGTGCCAGCAGCTTGGAGACCCAGTACTTC. It specifies CASSLETQYF.

At least ten counts were recorded for this clonotype. V gene TRBV5-5 combines with J gene TRBJ2-1; a weak D match, TRBD2 (5 bases). V lost 1 base and J lost 3, with 11 bases in between. The CDR3 consists of 15 residues. CDR1 is SGHKS and CDR2 is YYEKEE in the germline V gene (reference sequence). CDR3 loop: CASSLLRADYNEQFF. Written as DNA, the CDR3 is TGTGCCAGCAGCTTGCTGCGGGCAGACTACAATGAGCAGTTCTTC.

This clonotype was counted at least ten times. This chain joins TRBV7-2 and TRBJ2-1; TRBD2 matches at 8 bases. The CDR3 spans 15 residues. The germline V gene encodes CDR1 SGHTA and CDR2 FQGNSA. V lost 5 bases to trimming and J lost 6 bases; unmatched junction nucleotides: 9. The DNA of the CDR3 is TGTGCCAGCAGCCCGGGGGGGGGGGTCGTCAATGAGCAGTTCTTC. Protein product: CASSPGGGVVNEQFF.

This clonotype came up many times. The gene calls are TRBV9 and TRBJ2-7; 9 nucleotides align to TRBD1. This CDR3 is built from 16 residues. Germline V gene sequence: CDR1 SGDLS, CDR2 YYNGEE. With 0 bases clipped from V and 3 bases from J, the junction kept 7 bases outside the gene matches. The CDR3 coding sequence is TGTGCCAGCAGCGTAGGGGCAGGGACAGGGTACTACGAGCAGTACTTC. Encoded protein: CASSVGAGTGYYEQYF.

Many counts were recorded for this clonotype. The rearrangement uses TRBV20-1 and TRBJ2-3; 15 positions agree with TRBD2. V shed 3 bases, J shed 5 bases, and the junction held 12 bases outside the gene matches. CDR1 and CDR2 (germline): DFQATT, SNEGSKA (reference sequence). The CDR3 contains 18 residues. The CDR3 loop reads CSASSLGLAGGRGDTQYF. CDR3 sequence (DNA): TGCAGTGCTAGTAGTTTGGGACTAGCGGGGGGCCGAGGAGATACGCAGTATTTT.

This clonotype was observed at least ten times. The chain has TRBV20-1 and TRBJ1-2; tentatively, D is TRBD1 (6 bases). Deletions cut 0 bases from V and 7 bases from J, with 12 bases between. CDR3 length equals 13 residues. In germline, CDR1 is DFQATT, CDR2 SNEGSKA (reference sequence). The CDR3 spells CSAREGRGGGYTF. CDR3 in DNA: TGCAGTGCTAGAGAGGGCAGGGGAGGTGGCTACACCTTC.

This clonotype was counted between two and nine times. The CDR3 here is CASIPGVGTEAFF. The CDR3 nucleotides read TGTGCCAGTATACCAGGGGTGGGCACTGAAGCTTTCTTT. This chain joins TRBV19 and TRBJ1-1; tentative D call: TRBD1 (6 bases). Germline CDR1 reads LNHDA; CDR2 reads SQIVND (reference sequence). This CDR3 comprises 13 residues. Trimming shortened V by 7 bases and J by 4 bases, and 13 bases separated the two germline ends.

This clonotype occurred many times. A read error may explain this, as a much larger clone is one base away. The J gene is TRBJ1-2, the V gene TRBV12-3 or TRBV12-4; maybe TRBD1 (5 bases). This CDR3 is 13 amino acids long. The CDR3 nucleotides read TGTGTCAGCAGTTTGGGAGGGGCGCGAGGCTACACCTTC. Encoded protein: CVSSLGGARGYTF.

About this clonotype itself: A read error may explain this, as a much larger clone is one base away. The chain recombines TRBV28 with TRBJ2-1, with a possible D match to TRBD1 (6 bases). The CDR3 covers 16 residues. The germline CDR1 and CDR2 sequences are MDHEN and SYDVKM. This CDR3 reads CVSSILGAFLYNEQFF. DNA for the CDR3: TGTGTCAGCAGCATATTGGGGGCCTTCCTTTACAATGAGCAGTTCTTC. Full variable domain (outside the CDR3, taken from reference TRBV28 and TRBJ2-1): DVKVTQSSRYLVKRTGEKVFLECVQDMDHENMFWYRQDPGLGLRLIYFSYDVKMKEKGDIPEGYSVSREKKERFSLILESASTNQTSMYLCVSSILGAFLYNEQFFGPGTRLTVL.

The table lists this clonotype with many counts. The V call is TRBV20-1, the J call TRBJ2-7; D is possibly TRBD1 (6 bases). The V and J ends lost 3 bases and 3 bases respectively, with 6 bases between them. There are 11 residues in the CDR3. Germline CDR1 DFQATT, CDR2 SNEGSKA (reference sequence). CDR3 sequence: CSARDSYEQYF. CDR3 in DNA: TGCAGTGCTAGGGACAGCTACGAGCAGTACTTC.

In this sample, this clonotype turned up many times. The rearrangement links TRBV7-6 to TRBJ2-5; tentatively, D is TRBD1 or TRBD2 (6 bases each). V was shortened by 6 bases and J by 4 bases, with 18 bases between the two germline ends. Germline CDR1 SGHVS, CDR2 FNYEAQ. The CDR3 contains 15 residues. The DNA of the CDR3 is TGTGCCAGCAGTCTCGGGGGACGAGGGGGAGAGACCCAGTACTTC. This translates into CASSLGGRGGETQYF.

Many counts were recorded for this clonotype. The chain employs TRBV6-5 and TRBJ1-1; D ambiguous. This CDR3 contains 19 residues. CDR1 is MNHEY, CDR2 SVGAGI, per germline. Trimming left V 5 bases short and J 1 base short, with 26 bases between. In nucleotides, the CDR3 is TGTGCCAGCAGTCCCGGACCGTTTCGGCAACATAGGCCGAACACTGAAGCTTTCTTT. Protein product: CASSPGPFRQHRPNTEAFF.

This clonotype was detected ten times or more. The chain has TRBV24-1 and TRBJ1-2; D remains unclear. The CDR3 totals 12 residues. In germline, CDR1 is KGHDR, CDR2 SFDVKD. The V and J ends lost 1 base and 8 bases respectively, with 7 bases between them. Here the CDR3 reads CATSDFRSGYTF. The CDR3 coding sequence is TGTGCCACCAGTGATTTTAGATCCGGCTACACCTTC.

Many counts were recorded for this clonotype. The V call is TRBV9, the J call TRBJ2-1; the D gene is possibly TRBD1 (6 bases). The CDR3 length is 20 residues. V dropped 0 bases and J dropped 0 bases, with 22 bases sitting between them. Germline V gene sequence: CDR1 SGDLS, CDR2 YYNGEE. CDR3 nucleotides: TGTGCCAGCAGCGTAGCTTTGGCAGGGGCCTCTCCTAGCTCCTACAATGAGCAGTTCTTC. Its translation is CASSVALAGASPSSYNEQFF. The complete variable domain, with remaining parts taken from reference TRBV9 and TRBJ2-1, reads DSGVTQTPKHLITATGQRVTLRCSPRSGDLSVYWYQQSLDQGLQFLIQYYNGEERAKGNILERFSAQQFPDLHSELNLSSLELGDSALYFCASSVALAGASPSSYNEQFFGPGTRLTVL.

This clonotype was found many times. The V gene is TRBV20-1, the J gene TRBJ2-7, with D possibly being TRBD1 (5 bases). Germline CDR1 is DFQATT and CDR2 is SNEGSKA (reference sequence). V shed 6 bases and J shed 1 base, with 16 bases lying between them. The CDR3 sequence is 14 residues long. CDR3 protein: CSAAGQGNSYEQYF. In DNA, the CDR3 is TGCAGTGCCGCCGGGCAGGGTAATTCCTACGAGCAGTACTTC.

This clonotype was recorded many times. V usage is TRBV5-6 and J usage is TRBJ2-3; D ambiguous. Trimming removed 2 bases at V and 0 bases at J, with 13 bases between. The V gene's germline CDR1 is SGHDT and CDR2 YYEEEE. The CDR3 is 16 amino acids. The CDR3 reads CASSFSSGASTDTQYF. DNA for the CDR3: TGTGCCAGCAGCTTTTCATCTGGTGCGAGCACAGATACGCAGTATTTT. The full variable domain, its missing parts supplied by reference TRBV5-6 and TRBJ2-3, is DAGVTQSPTHLIKTRGQQVTLRCSPKSGHDTVSWYQQALGQGPQFIFQYYEEEERQRGNFPDRFSGHQFPNYSSELNVNALLLGDSALYLCASSFSSGASTDTQYFGPGTRLTVL.

This clonotype has ten or more counts. CDR3 protein: CASSRWTGIMNTEAFF. CDR3 DNA: TGCGCCAGCAGCCGATGGACAGGGATAATGAACACTGAAGCTTTCTTT. The rearrangement uses TRBV5-1 and TRBJ1-1, with 8 positions matching TRBD1. From germline, CDR1 is SGHRS and CDR2 YFSETQ. The CDR3 contains 16 residues. V was clipped by 4 bases and J by 0 bases; unmatched bases: 8.

This clonotype has ten or more counts. This chain links TRBV5-1 with TRBJ2-5, with D possibly being TRBD1 (6 bases). The CDR3 has 14 amino acids. The germline gives CDR1 SGHRS, CDR2 YFSETQ. V was pared by 2 bases and J by 3 bases, with 11 bases between. The CDR3 spells CASSFSGTKETQYF. The CDR3 DNA reads TGCGCCAGCAGCTTTAGTGGGACAAAAGAGACCCAGTACTTC.

The chain links TRBV20-1 to TRBJ2-3; the D gene is possibly TRBD1 (5 bases). CDR1 and CDR2 from the germline V gene are DFQATT and SNEGSKA (reference sequence). The V gene lost 6 bases and the J gene lost 8 bases, with 18 bases spanning the gap. The CDR3 loop spans 13 amino acids. The CDR3 loop reads CSASRAGYTTQYF. The CDR3 bases are TGCAGTGCCAGCAGGGCCGGGTACACTACGCAGTATTTT.

At least ten counts were recorded for this clonotype. J is TRBJ2-5 and V is TRBV5-1, with TRBD1 matching over 7 bases. The V gene end was trimmed by 0 bases and the J gene end by 5 bases; junction bases not matched to a gene: 4. There are 14 residues in the CDR3. The germline CDR1 and CDR2 sequences are SGHRS and YFSETQ. Here the CDR3 reads CASSLVGGDETQYF. DNA for the CDR3: TGCGCCAGCAGCTTGGTAGGGGGCGATGAGACCCAGTACTTC.

Regarding this clonotype: A clone one base away is much larger, so this may be a read error. V is TRBV20-1 and J is TRBJ2-7; TRBD2 might be the D (6 bases). This CDR3 contains 13 residues. V was shortened by 3 bases and J by 4 bases, with 13 bases between the two germline ends. Germline V gene lookup returns CDR1 DFQATT and CDR2 SNEGSKA (reference sequence). CDR3 DNA sequence: TGCAGTGCTAGTGTGGGGGGTTTTTACGAGCAGTACTTC. Its translation is CSASVGGFYEQYF.

This clonotype was observed at least ten times. The chain has TRBV5-1 and TRBJ1-1, with TRBD1 matching over 8 bases. Germline-derived CDR1 and CDR2 are SGHRS and YFSETQ. The CDR3 is made up of 14 amino acids. Germline trimming cut 4 bases from V and 0 bases from J; bases unmatched to any gene: 2. The CDR3 bases are TGCGCCAGCAGCGGGGACAGGTTGAACACTGAAGCTTTCTTT. Amino acid sequence: CASSGDRLNTEAFF.

This clonotype was seen ten or more times. The chain combines TRBV28 with TRBJ2-7; 7 bases align to TRBD2. The germline V gene encodes CDR1 MDHEN and CDR2 SYDVKM. The CDR3 extends over 15 amino acids. With 8 bases clipped from V and 2 bases from J, the junction kept 12 bases outside the gene matches. The DNA for the CDR3 is TGTGCCAGCGATTTGGTGGCAGGGAGGGCCTACGAGCAGTACTTC. This encodes CASDLVAGRAYEQYF.